This T cell receptor (beta chain) was documented in a study of shared clonotypes between healthy human individuals. The study's findings and limits: In having few donors, the study represented limited genetic and exposure-history diversity. Only blood was sampled, and tissue TCR repertoires likely differ from blood ones.

A word on this clone: Its antigen is undetermined.

CDR3 length: 16 amino acids. Trimming left V 5 bases short and J 4 bases short, with 18 bases between. Germline CDR1 is MNHEY and CDR2 is SMNVEV (reference sequence). Assay runs were performed at deep level. DNA from unsorted PBMC was sequenced on ten immunoSEQ deep assay plates. Repertoires were generated with immunoSEQ multiplex PCR, while TCRdb's copy carries only in-frame clones and drops some. The sample lists about 480,000 clones, approximately 79% occurring once. The sequenced material came from PBMCs. The sequence derives from a middle-aged woman in good health. Some clones in this sample may be carry-over from other donors' samples. The chain combines TRBV27 with TRBJ1-5, with unresolved D. The CDR3 DNA reads TGTGCCAGCAGTCCGGCCGCTACGGTCGGGAATCAGCCCCAGCATTTT. Translated: CASSPAATVGNQPQHF.